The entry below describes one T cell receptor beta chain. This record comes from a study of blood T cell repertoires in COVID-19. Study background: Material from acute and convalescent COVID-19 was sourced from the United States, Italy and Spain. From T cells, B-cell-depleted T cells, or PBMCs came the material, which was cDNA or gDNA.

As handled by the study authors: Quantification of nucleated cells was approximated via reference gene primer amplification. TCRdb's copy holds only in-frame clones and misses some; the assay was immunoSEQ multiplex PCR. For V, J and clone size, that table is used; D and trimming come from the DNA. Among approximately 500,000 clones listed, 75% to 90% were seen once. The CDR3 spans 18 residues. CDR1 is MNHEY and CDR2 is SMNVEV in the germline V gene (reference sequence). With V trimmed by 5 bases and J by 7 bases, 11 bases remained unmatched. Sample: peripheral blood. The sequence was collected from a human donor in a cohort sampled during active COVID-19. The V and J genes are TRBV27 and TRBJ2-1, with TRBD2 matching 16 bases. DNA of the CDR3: TGTGCCAGCAGTAGAGCCGGGACTAGCGGGAGGGCCGGGAATGAGCAGTTCTTC. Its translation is CASSRAGTSGRAGNEQFF.